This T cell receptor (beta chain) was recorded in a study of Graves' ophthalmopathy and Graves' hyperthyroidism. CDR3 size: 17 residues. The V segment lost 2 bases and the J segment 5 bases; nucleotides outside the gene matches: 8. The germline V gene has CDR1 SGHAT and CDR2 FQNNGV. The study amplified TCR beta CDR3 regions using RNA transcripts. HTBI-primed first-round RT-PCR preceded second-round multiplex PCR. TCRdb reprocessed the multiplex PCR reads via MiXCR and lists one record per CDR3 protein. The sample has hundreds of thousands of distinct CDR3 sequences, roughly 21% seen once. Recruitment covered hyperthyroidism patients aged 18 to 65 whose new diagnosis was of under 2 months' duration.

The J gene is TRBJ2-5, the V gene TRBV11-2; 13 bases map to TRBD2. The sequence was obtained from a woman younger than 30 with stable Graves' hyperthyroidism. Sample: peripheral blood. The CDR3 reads CASSLSLGLAGVETQYF. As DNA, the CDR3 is TGTGCCAGCAGCTTAAGTCTTGGACTAGCGGGAGTGGAGACCCAGTACTTC. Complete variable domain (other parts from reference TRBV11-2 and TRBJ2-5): EAGVAQSPRYKIIEKRQSVAFWCNPISGHATLYWYQQILGQGPKLLIQFQNNGVVDDSQLPKDRFSAERLKGVDSTLKIQPAKLEDSAVYLCASSLSLGLAGVETQYFGPGTRLLVL.